This T cell receptor beta chain is drawn from a study of response to subunit inactivated influenza vaccine. Study-wide findings and caveats: The authors suggested that every seasonal influenza vaccination recruits few new T cells.

Germline V CDR1 and CDR2: GTSNPN, SVGIG (reference sequence). Trimming pared 7 bases from V and 8 bases from J, leaving 12 bases between. The CDR3 length is 12 residues. MiXCR, run by TCRdb on the RT-PCR reads, gives a single entry per CDR3 protein. The table shows about 520,000 distinct CDR3 sequences, with roughly 23% occurring only once. Regarding this clonotype: Its antigen is not identified.

Sequencing used CD4+ T cells sorted from PBMCs, obtained around 5 days after vaccination. This sequence joins TRBV30 and TRBJ1-6, with a tentative D call TRBD1 (5 bases). The sequence came from a man over 45 who received an inactivated influenza vaccine. CDR3 region: CAYRDLYSPLHF. The CDR3 DNA reads TGTGCCTACCGGGACCTATATTCACCCCTCCACTTT.